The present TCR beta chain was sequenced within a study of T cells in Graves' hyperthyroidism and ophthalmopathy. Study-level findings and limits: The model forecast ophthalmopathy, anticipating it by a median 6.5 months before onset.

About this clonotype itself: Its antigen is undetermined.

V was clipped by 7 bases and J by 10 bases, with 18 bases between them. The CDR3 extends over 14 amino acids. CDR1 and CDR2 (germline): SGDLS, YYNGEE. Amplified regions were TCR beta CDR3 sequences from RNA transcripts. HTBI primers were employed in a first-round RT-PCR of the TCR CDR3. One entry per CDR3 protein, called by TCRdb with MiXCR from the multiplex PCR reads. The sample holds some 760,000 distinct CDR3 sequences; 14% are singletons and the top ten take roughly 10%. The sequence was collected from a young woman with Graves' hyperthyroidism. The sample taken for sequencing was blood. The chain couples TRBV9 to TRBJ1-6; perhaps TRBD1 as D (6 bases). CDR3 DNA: TGTGCCAGCGCGCCACAGGGTATGGGGTCACCCCTCCACTTT. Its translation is CASAPQGMGSPLHF.